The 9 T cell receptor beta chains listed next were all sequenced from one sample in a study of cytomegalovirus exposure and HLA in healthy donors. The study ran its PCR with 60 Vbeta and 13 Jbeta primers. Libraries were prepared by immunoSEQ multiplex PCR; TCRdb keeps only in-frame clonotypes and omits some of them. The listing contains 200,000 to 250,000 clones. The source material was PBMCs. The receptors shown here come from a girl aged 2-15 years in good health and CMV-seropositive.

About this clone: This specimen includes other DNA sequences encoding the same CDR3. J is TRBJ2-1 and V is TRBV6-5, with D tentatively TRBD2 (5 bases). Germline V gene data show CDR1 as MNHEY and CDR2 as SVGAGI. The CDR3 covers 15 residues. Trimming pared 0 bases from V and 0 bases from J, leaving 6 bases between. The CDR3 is CASSYSGSSYNEQFF. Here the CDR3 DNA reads TGTGCCAGCAGTTACTCGGGGAGCTCCTACAATGAGCAGTTCTTC.

Written as DNA, the CDR3 is TGTGCCAGCACGAAAGCGGATAGCTCCTACAATGAGCAGTTCTTC. It specifies CASTKADSSYNEQFF. V usage is TRBV7-2 and J usage is TRBJ2-1; a possible D gene is TRBD2 (5 bases). The CDR3 consists of 15 residues. V was pared by 7 bases and J by 0 bases, with 13 bases between. Germline V CDR1 and CDR2: SGHTA, FQGNSA.

The CDR3 loop reads CASSVGTGSYEQYF. For the CDR3, the DNA is TGTGCCAGCAGCGTCGGGACAGGGTCCTACGAGCAGTACTTC. The genes are TRBV6-5 and TRBJ2-7; 9 nucleotides line up with TRBD1. The germline CDR1 and CDR2 sequences are MNHEY and SVGAGI. The trim removed 6 bases at V and 1 base at J, leaving 4 bases unmatched. The CDR3 totals 14 residues.

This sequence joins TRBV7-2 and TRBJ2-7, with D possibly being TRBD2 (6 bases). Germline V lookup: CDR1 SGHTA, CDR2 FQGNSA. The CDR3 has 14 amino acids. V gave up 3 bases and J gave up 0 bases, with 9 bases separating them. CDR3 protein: CASSFGGSSYEQYF. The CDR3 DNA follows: TGTGCCAGCAGCTTCGGAGGGAGCTCCTACGAGCAGTACTTC.

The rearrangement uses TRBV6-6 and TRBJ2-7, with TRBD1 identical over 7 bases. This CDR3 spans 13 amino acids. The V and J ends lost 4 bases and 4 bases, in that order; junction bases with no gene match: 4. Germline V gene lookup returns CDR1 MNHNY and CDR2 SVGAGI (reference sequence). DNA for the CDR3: TGTGCCAGCAGTTCTGCAGGGGGATACGAGCAGTACTTC. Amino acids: CASSSAGGYEQYF.

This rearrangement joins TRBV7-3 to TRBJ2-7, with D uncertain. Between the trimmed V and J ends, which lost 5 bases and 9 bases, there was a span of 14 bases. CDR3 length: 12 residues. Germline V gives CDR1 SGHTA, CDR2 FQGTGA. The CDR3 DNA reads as TGTGCCAGCAGCCAGCTGGGTGGGCGGCAGTACTTC. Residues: CASSQLGGRQYF.

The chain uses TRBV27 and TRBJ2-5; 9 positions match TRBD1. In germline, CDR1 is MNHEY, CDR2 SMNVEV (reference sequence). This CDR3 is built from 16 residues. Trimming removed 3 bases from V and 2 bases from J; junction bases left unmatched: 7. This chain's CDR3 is CASSFQGQGFQETQYF. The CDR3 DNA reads TGTGCCAGCAGTTTCCAGGGACAGGGCTTTCAAGAGACCCAGTACTTC.

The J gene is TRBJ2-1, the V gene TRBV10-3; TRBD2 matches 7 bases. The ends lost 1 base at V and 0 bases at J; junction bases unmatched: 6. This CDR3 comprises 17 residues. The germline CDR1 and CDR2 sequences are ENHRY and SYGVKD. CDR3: CAISELASGSSYNEQFF. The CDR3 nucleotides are TGTGCCATCAGTGAGTTGGCTAGCGGCAGCTCCTACAATGAGCAGTTCTTC.

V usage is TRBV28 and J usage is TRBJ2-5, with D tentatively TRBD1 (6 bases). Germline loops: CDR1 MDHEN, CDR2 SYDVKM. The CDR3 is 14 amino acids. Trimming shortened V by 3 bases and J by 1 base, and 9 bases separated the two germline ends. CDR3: CASSFPDSQETQYF. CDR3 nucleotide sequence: TGTGCCAGCAGTTTCCCGGACAGCCAAGAGACCCAGTACTTC.